This T cell receptor (beta chain) was captured in a study of CD8 T cells in ankylosing spondylitis. J was trimmed by 1 base and V by 6 bases; bases with no gene match: 8. This CDR3 contains 16 residues. The V gene's germline CDR1 is MNHNS and CDR2 SASEGT. Each CDR3 protein gets one entry after TCRdb re-called the 5' RACE reads with MiXCR. The sample lists about 270,000 distinct CDR3 sequences, around 32% occurring once. The J gene is TRBJ2-7, the V gene TRBV6-1; the match to TRBD1 covers 11 bases. This TCR derives from a male donor with ankylosing spondylitis or in good health (not recorded which). Source material: blood, either unsorted or a sorted T cell fraction (not recorded which). CDR3 sequence reads: CASSPGQGATSYEQYF. The CDR3 DNA is TGTGCCAGCAGCCCCGGACAGGGGGCAACGTCCTACGAGCAGTACTTC.